Listed below are T cell receptor beta chains from one sample, sequenced in a study of beta chain features in type 1 diabetes. Method: immunoSEQ multiplex PCR; TCRdb's copy keeps in-frame clones and lacks some. The sample yields about 370,000 clones, 9.5% to 10% seen once. The specimen sequenced was central memory CD4+ T cells from blood. The receptors here all came from a man younger than 40 with type 1 diabetes. Each CDR3 is given with its conserved first and last residue. The D gene is left open where the match is weak. Not every row has a clone size; where given, it reads once, few, many or a size class.

v_call,j_call,clone_size,d_call,cdr3_nt,cdr3_aa
TRBV6-1,TRBJ1-3,few,.,TGTGCCAGCGGGAGTTCTGGAAACACCATATATTTT,CASGSSGNTIYF
TRBV6-5,TRBJ2-3,few,.,TGTGCCAGCAGTCTGGCCCCCGGATACACAGATACGCAGTATTTT,CASSLAPGYTDTQYF
TRBV7-2,TRBJ2-3,.,.,TGTGCCGCCACCCTCTACTCTAGATCCACTGATACGCAGTATTTT,CAATLYSRSTDTQYF
TRBV2,TRBJ2-5,few,.,TGTGCCAGCAATGCGGAGAGGGGAAGGGTCAAGACCCAGTACTTC,CASNAERGRVKTQYF
TRBV6-1,TRBJ2-7,few,.,TGTGCCATCAGTGAGTCTCAGGGGCACCACGAGCAGTACTTC,CAISESQGHHEQYF
TRBV5-1,TRBJ2-3,few,.,TGCGCCAGCAGCTTGATGGGGATGACTAGCACAGATACGCAGTATTTT,CASSLMGMTSTDTQYF
TRBV6-6,TRBJ1-1,few,.,TGTGCCAGCATCTCACACCGGGACATCAACACTGAAGCTTTCTTT,CASISHRDINTEAFF
TRBV19,TRBJ2-1,few,TRBD2,TGTGCCAGTAGTATGGGACTAGCGGACTTGAGCTCCTACAATGAGCAGTTCTTC,CASSMGLADLSSYNEQFF
TRBV11-2,TRBJ1-2,few,.,TGTGCCAGCAGCTTAGCGCAAGGCGCTAACTATGGCTACACCTTC,CASSLAQGANYGYTF
TRBV7-2,TRBJ1-2,few,TRBD1,TGTGCCAGCACCTTGGGAGGGGGCGGCTACACCTTC,CASTLGGGGYTF
TRBV5-1,TRBJ2-6,.,.,TGCGCCAGCAGCTTGGAGGGGCGGGGAACCTCTGGGGCCAACGTCCTGACTTTC,CASSLEGRGTSGANVLTF
TRBV4-1,TRBJ1-4,.,.,TGCGCCAGCAGCCTGAGCCTGGGGACTAATGAAAAACTGTTTTTT,CASSLSLGTNEKLFF
TRBV10-3,TRBJ2-2,many,TRBD1,TGTGCCATCAGTGAGACGCCGGGACAGGGATCCACCGGGGAGCTGTTTTTT,CAISETPGQGSTGELFF
TRBV7-2,TRBJ2-5,few,TRBD2,TGTGCCAGCAGCTTCGGACTAGCGGGAGGGGAGACCCAGTACTTC,CASSFGLAGGETQYF
TRBV4-1,TRBJ2-1,.,TRBD2,TGCGCCAGCAGCCAAGCCGCCGGGACTAGCGACTACAATGAGCAGTTCTTC,CASSQAAGTSDYNEQFF
TRBV18,TRBJ2-6,few,.,TGTGCCAGCTCATCAGACATGGTGAGCTCTGGGGCCAACGTCCTGACTTTC,CASSSDMVSSGANVLTF
TRBV19,TRBJ2-7,few,.,TGTGCCAGTAGTATTCGGGGGCTCTTTGGGGAGCAGTACTTC,CASSIRGLFGEQYF
TRBV7-2,TRBJ1-2,.,TRBD1,TGTGCCAGCAGCTCGACACGGACAGGAATAAACGGCTACACCTTC,CASSSTRTGINGYTF
TRBV5-5,TRBJ2-7,.,.,TGTGCCAGCAGCTTGGGGACAGCACTCTACGAGCAGTACTTC,CASSLGTALYEQYF
TRBV5-1,TRBJ2-5,few,TRBD2,TGCGCCAGCAGCCCCTCGCGGGGGGGGCTAGCCCCTCTTCAAGAGACCCAGTACTTC,CASSPSRGGLAPLQETQYF
TRBV5-5,TRBJ2-2,.,.,TGTGCCAGCAGCTTGGTAGTCACGAACGTTATCGGGGAGCTGTTTTTT,CASSLVVTNVIGELFF
TRBV29-1,TRBJ2-7,few,TRBD1,TGCAGCGTTTATGGACAGGGGGGGAACGAGCAGTACTTC,CSVYGQGGNEQYF
TRBV2,TRBJ2-7,few,.,TGTGCCAGCAGTGACGAAGCCTACGAGCAGTACTTC,CASSDEAYEQYF